This T cell receptor beta chain was profiled in a study of CD8 T cells in ankylosing spondylitis (TCRdb year 2017). With respect to the entire study: To find TCR variants linked to disease, the study profiled T cell receptor beta repertoires in ankylosing spondylitis patients and healthy donors. The whole study cohort included over a hundred healthy donors and 25 ankylosing spondylitis patients. Peripheral blood samples were taken, and synovial fluid was additionally collected from ankylosing spondylitis patients.

The full study reports these points: Significant enrichment of the disease-linked clones was reported in matched synovial fluid samples from ankylosing spondylitis patients. Some motif variants had previously been reported in the synovial fluid and blood of reactive arthritis patients, which suggests shared mechanisms of disease initiation. The disease-linked clones had a CD8+ phenotype and were found at relatively low frequencies in peripheral blood. Blood from ankylosing spondylitis patients appeared to be characterized by a TCR beta motif made up of under ten highly homologous amino acid variants.

Per the germline V gene, LGHNA is the CDR1 and YSLEER is the CDR2. Taken from cysteine to phenylalanine, the CDR3 has 15 residues. Only the CDR3 region is kept as DNA, spanning 45 bases read in frame from base 1. Relative to germline, V is 1 base shorter and J is 3 bases shorter, with 10 bases between their ends. Sequencer: Illumina HiSeq 2500. Quantitative 5'-RACE with molecular barcodes was the method used to prepare the TCR beta libraries. For the original study's pipeline: A new computational method, built on a probabilistic model of VDJ rearrangement, was used to identify disease-linked TCR variants. The raw public data were reprocessed by TCRdb itself: fastp quality trimming at Q25, MiXCR clonotype calling, in-frame beta chains only. Identical CDR3 protein sequences are pooled into one entry, listed with their most common genes and DNA. These V and J calls derive from TCRdb rather than the authors' analysis. The sample profile shows hundreds of thousands of distinct CDR3 sequences; 8.2% of them were found once. Of the sample, 4% to 5.5% falls within the top ten clones.

This clonotype was detected ten times or more. The antigen this receptor binds is unknown. The input lacks base qualities; no much larger clone sits a single base away. This chain joins TRBV4-3 to TRBJ2-1; TRBD2 could be the D gene, as 6 bases match. This clonotype was obtained from a female donor with ankylosing spondylitis or in good health (not recorded which). The sample consisted of blood, either unsorted or a sorted T cell fraction (not recorded which). For the CDR3, the sequence is CASSQGRDGYNEQFF. The DNA is as follows: TGCGCCAGCAGCCAAGGGAGGGACGGCTACAATGAGCAGTTCTTC.